These T cell receptor beta chains were read from a single sample in a study of early T cells in non-severe SARS-CoV-2 infection. MiXCR, applied by TCRdb to the 5' RACE reads, yields one record per CDR3 protein. The sample lists just under 60,000 distinct CDR3 sequences, about 8.4% occurring once. The sequenced material came from whole blood. These receptors all come from an adult who was a healthcare worker with PCR-confirmed SARS-CoV-2 infection or an uninfected control (not recorded which). Both conserved end residues are part of each CDR3. The D gene is left open where the match is weak. Only some rows state a clone size, as once, few, many or a class for expanded clones.

j_gene,d_gene,abundance,v_gene,CDR3aa,CDR3nt
TRBJ2-1,TRBD2,few,TRBV6-6,CASGTSGYNEQFF,TGTGCCAGTGGGACTAGCGGGTACAATGAGCAGTTCTTC
TRBJ1-5,TRBD1,-,TRBV20-1,CSATDRVNQPQHF,TGCAGTGCAACGGACAGGGTCAATCAGCCCCAGCATTTT
TRBJ2-3,TRBD2,many,TRBV5-1,CASSPTSAHGDTQYF,TGCGCCAGCAGCCCGACTAGCGCCCATGGGGATACGCAGTATTTT
TRBJ2-1,-,many,TRBV21-1,CASSREGLGAYNEQFF,TGTGCCAGCAGCAGGGAAGGGTTAGGGGCCTACAATGAGCAGTTCTTC
TRBJ2-1,TRBD2,many,TRBV20-1,CSARRAGLAGAPVGEQFF,TGCAGTGCTAGAAGGGCGGGACTAGCGGGAGCCCCGGTGGGGGAGCAGTTCTTC
TRBJ1-5,-,many,TRBV7-9,CASGESNQPQHF,TGTGCCAGCGGGGAAAGCAATCAGCCCCAGCATTTT
TRBJ2-7,-,-,TRBV2,CASAGGLGLEQYF,TGTGCCAGCGCGGGCGGCTTGGGGTTAGAGCAGTACTTC
TRBJ2-1,-,many,TRBV7-3,CASSHGRDDYNEQFF,TGTGCCAGCAGCCACGGCCGGGACGACTACAATGAGCAGTTCTTC
TRBJ2-1,TRBD2,few,TRBV7-3,CASSLAGGRNEQFF,TGTGCCAGCAGCTTGGCGGGAGGACGAAATGAGCAGTTCTTC
TRBJ2-1,TRBD2,many,TRBV11-2,CASSLSGGRINEQFF,TGTGCCAGCAGCTTGTCGGGAGGCCGCATCAATGAGCAGTTCTTC
TRBJ1-1,TRBD1,few,TRBV20-1,CSVPDYDRGPTEAFF,TGCAGTGTCCCGGATTATGACAGGGGGCCCACTGAAGCTTTCTTT
TRBJ2-4,-,few,TRBV28,CASILGRSQGIQYF,TGTGCCAGCATCCTGGGGAGAAGTCAGGGCATTCAGTACTTC
TRBJ2-1,-,-,TRBV27,CASSSSSSYNEQFF,TGTGCCAGCAGTTCCTCTAGCTCCTACAATGAGCAGTTCTTC
TRBJ2-3,-,many,TRBV6-1,CASRRSRGTDTQYF,TGTGCCAGCAGACGGAGTCGAGGCACAGATACGCAGTATTTT
TRBJ1-2,-,-,TRBV5-1,CASSLSAEGGYTF,TGCGCCAGCAGCTTATCGGCCGAGGGCGGCTACACCTTC
TRBJ1-4,-,many,TRBV3-1,CASSPDSEREKLFF,TGTGCCAGCAGCCCGGACAGCGAGAGGGAAAAACTGTTTTTT
TRBJ2-3,-,-,TRBV12-3/TRBV12-4,CASRTDSTDTQYF,TGTGCCAGCAGAACCGACAGTACAGATACGCAGTATTTT
TRBJ2-1,TRBD1,few,TRBV20-1,CSARADRGDWHEQFF,TGCAGTGCTAGAGCGGACAGGGGAGATTGGCATGAGCAGTTCTTC
TRBJ1-3,-,many,TRBV28,CASTRTSSGNTIYF,TGTGCCAGCACGCGTACTAGCTCTGGAAACACCATATATTTT
TRBJ2-3,-,few,TRBV21-1,CASTRLRTDTQYF,TGTGCCAGCACCAGACTTCGCACAGATACGCAGTATTTT
TRBJ2-1,-,-,TRBV11-3,CASSPGLTNEQFF,TGTGCCAGCAGCCCAGGGCTAACGAATGAGCAGTTCTTC
TRBJ2-7,TRBD2,few,TRBV28,CASSPGGAVHEQYF,TGTGCCAGCAGTCCCGGGGGGGCAGTCCACGAGCAGTACTTC
TRBJ2-1,-,many,TRBV29-1,CSSGEDTSYNEQFF,TGCAGCTCCGGGGAGGACACCTCCTACAATGAGCAGTTCTTC